This T cell receptor (beta chain) is drawn from a study of neurological immune-mediated disorders. The CDR3 sequence is 15 residues long. CDR1 is MGHRA, CDR2 YSYEKL, per germline. Trimming took 4 bases from V and 8 from J; bases not matched to a gene: 7. 5'RACE with 10-nucleotide random UMIs produced the cDNA. In each sequencing run, over 160 million TCR-beta sequences were generated from 15-18 subjects. TCRdb redid the calling of the 5' RACE reads with MiXCR, one entry per CDR3 protein. The sample lists under 130,000 distinct CDR3 sequences, about 10% occurring once. Time point noted: longitudinal time-point 3.

The receptor's source is a female donor with HTLV-1-associated myelopathy (HAM/TSP). V is TRBV4-1 and J is TRBJ1-4, with 10 bases aligning to TRBD1. The specimen was PBMCs. The CDR3 region has the DNA TGCGCCAGCAGCCGGCCCGGGACAGGGGAAGAAAAACTGTTTTTT. Amino acids: CASSRPGTGEEKLFF.